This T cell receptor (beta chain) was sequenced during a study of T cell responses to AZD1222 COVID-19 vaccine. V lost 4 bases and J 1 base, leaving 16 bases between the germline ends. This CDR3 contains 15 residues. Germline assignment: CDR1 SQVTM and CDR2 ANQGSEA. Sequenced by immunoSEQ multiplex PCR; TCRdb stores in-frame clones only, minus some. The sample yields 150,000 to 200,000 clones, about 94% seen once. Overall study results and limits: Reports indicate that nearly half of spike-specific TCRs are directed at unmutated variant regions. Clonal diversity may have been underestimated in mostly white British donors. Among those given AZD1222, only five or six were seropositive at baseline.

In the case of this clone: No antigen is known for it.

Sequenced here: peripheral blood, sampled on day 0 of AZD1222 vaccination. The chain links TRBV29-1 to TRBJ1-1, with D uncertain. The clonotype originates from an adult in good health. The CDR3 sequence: CSVALYNNPNTEAFF. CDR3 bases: TGCAGCGTTGCTTTATACAACAACCCGAACACTGAAGCTTTCTTT.